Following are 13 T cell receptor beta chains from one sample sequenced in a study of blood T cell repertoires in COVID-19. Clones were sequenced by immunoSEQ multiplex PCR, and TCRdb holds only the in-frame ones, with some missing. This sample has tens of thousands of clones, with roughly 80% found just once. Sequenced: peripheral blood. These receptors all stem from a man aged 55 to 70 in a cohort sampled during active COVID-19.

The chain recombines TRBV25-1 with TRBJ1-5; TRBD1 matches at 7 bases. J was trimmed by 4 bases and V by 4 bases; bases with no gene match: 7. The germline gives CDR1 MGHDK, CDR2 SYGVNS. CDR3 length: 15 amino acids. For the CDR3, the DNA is TGTGCCAGCAGTGCCGCGACAGGGCTAAATCAGCCCCAGCATTTT. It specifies CASSAATGLNQPQHF.

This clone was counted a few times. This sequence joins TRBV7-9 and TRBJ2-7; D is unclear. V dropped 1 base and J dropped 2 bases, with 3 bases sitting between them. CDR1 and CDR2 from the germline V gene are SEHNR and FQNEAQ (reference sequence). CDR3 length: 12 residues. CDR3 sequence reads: CASSLDTYEQYF. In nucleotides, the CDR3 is TGTGCCAGCAGCTTAGACACCTACGAGCAGTACTTC. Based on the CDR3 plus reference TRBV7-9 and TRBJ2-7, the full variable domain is DTGVSQNPRHKITKRGQNVTFRCDPISEHNRLYWYRQTLGQGPEFLTYFQNEAQLEKSRLLSDRFSAERPKGSFSTLEIQRTEQGDSAMYLCASSLDTYEQYFGPGTRLTVT.

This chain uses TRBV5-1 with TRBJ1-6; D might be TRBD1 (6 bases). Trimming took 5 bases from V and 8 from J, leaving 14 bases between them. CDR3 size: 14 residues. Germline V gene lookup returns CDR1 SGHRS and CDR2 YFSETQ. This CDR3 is CASRLQGSDSPLHF. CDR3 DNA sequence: TGCGCCAGCAGATTACAGGGTAGTGATTCACCCCTCCACTTT.

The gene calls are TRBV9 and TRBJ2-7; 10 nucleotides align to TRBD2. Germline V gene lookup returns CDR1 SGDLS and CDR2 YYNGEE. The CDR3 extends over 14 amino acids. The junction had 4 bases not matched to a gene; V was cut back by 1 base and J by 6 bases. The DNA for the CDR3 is TGTGCCAGCAGCGTACTAGCGGGAGCGGGCGAGCAGTACTTC. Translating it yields CASSVLAGAGEQYF.

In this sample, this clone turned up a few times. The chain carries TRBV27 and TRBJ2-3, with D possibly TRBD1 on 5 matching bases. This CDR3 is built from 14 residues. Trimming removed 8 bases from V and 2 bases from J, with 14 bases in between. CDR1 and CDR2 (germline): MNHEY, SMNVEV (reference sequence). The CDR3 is CASGALLHTDTQYF. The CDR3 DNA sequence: TGTGCCAGCGGGGCTCTATTACACACAGATACGCAGTATTTT.

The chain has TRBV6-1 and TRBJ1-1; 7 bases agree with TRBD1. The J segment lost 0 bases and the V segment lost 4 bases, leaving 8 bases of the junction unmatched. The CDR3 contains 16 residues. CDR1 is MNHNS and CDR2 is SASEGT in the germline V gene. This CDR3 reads CASSGSGTAMNTEAFF. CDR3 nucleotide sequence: TGTGCCAGCAGTGGCTCCGGGACAGCCATGAACACTGAAGCTTTCTTT.

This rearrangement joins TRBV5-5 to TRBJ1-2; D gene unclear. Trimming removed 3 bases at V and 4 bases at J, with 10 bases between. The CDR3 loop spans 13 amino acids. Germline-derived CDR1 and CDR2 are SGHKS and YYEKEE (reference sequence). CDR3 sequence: CASSSRAGYGYTF. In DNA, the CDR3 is TGTGCCAGCAGCTCGAGGGCGGGCTATGGCTACACCTTC.

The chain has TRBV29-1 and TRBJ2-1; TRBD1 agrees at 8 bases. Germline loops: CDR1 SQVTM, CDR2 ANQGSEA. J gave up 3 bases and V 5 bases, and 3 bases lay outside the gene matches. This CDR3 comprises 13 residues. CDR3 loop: CSVRTGHYNEQFF. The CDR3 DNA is TGCAGCGTTCGGACAGGGCACTACAATGAGCAGTTCTTC.

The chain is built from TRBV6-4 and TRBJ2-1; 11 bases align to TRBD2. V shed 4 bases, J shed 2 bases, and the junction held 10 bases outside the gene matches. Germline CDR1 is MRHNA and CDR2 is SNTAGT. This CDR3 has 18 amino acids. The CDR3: CASSVSGTSGGPYNEQFF. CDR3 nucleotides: TGTGCCAGCAGTGTATCCGGGACTAGCGGCGGGCCCTACAATGAGCAGTTCTTC.

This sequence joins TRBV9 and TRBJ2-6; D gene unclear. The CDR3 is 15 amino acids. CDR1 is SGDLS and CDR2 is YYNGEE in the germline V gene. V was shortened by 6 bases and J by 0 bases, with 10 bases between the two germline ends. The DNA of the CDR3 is TGTGCCAGCACCGAACATCCCTCTGGGGCCAACGTCCTGACTTTC. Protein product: CASTEHPSGANVLTF.

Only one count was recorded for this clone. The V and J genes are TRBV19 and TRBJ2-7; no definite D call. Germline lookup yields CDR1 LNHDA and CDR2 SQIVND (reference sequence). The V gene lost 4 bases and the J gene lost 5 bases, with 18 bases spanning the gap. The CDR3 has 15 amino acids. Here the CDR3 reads CASSKPRHPVDEQYF. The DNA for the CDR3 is TGTGCCAGTAGTAAACCACGACACCCGGTGGACGAGCAGTACTTC.

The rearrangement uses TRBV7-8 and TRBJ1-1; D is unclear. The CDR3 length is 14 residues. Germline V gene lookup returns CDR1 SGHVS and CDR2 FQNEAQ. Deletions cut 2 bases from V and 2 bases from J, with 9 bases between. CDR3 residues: CASSLSEGNTEAFF. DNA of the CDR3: TGTGCCAGCAGCTTATCTGAGGGAAACACTGAAGCTTTCTTT.

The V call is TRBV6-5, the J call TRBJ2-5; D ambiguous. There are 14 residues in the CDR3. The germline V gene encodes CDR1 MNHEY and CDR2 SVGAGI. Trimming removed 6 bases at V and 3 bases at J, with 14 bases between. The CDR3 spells CASSQVYREETQYF. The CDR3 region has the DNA TGTGCCAGCAGCCAAGTATACAGAGAAGAGACCCAGTACTTC.